The clone carrying this TCR beta chain showed up just a few times. The antigen is unknown. RNA transcripts yielded amplified TCR beta CDR3 regions. First-round RT-PCR with HTBI primers amplified the TCR CDR3 region. Via MiXCR, TCRdb re-called the multiplex PCR reads, giving one row per CDR3 protein. The table shows over 700,000 distinct CDR3 sequences, with 38% occurring only once. V was cut by 10 bases and J by 5 bases, with 21 bases left in between. Germline CDR1 and CDR2: MNHEY and SVGAGI. The CDR3 is 14 residues long. The data derive from a study of T cells in Graves' hyperthyroidism and ophthalmopathy. Study findings and constraints: A model using 13 V-J features told ophthalmopathy apart from stable hyperthyroidism.

Sequencing was done on a sample of blood. This TCR was sampled from a man aged 18 to 29 with Graves' hyperthyroidism. The rearrangement uses TRBV6-5 and TRBJ2-7; either TRBD1 or TRBD2 may fit D (5 bases each). As DNA, the CDR3 is TGTGCCACCGGGTCGGGACCTCCCTTGAACGAGCAGTACTTC. Its protein product is CATGSGPPLNEQYF.